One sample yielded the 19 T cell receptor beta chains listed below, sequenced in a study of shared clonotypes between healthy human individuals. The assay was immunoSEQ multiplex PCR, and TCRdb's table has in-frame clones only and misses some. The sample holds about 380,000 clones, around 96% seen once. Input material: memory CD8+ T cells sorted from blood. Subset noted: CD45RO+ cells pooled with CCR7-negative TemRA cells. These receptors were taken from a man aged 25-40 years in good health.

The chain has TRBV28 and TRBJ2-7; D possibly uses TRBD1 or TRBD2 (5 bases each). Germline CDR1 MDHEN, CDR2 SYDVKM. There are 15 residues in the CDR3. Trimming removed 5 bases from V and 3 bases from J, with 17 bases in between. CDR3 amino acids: CASSLLGASRYEQYF. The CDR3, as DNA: TGTGCCAGCAGTCTCCTCGGGGCGTCCCGCTACGAGCAGTACTTC.

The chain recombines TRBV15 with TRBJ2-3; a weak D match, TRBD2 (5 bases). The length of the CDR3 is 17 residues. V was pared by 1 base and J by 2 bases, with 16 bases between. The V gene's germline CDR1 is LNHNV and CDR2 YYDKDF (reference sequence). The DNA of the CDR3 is TGTGCCACCAGCAGAGGCTCAACTAGTTCCGCCACAGATACGCAGTATTTT. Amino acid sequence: CATSRGSTSSATDTQYF. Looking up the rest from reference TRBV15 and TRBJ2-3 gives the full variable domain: DAMVIQNPRYQVTQFGKPVTLSCSQTLNHNVMYWYQQKSSQAPKLLFHYYDKDFNNEADTPDNFQSRRPNTSFCFLDIRSPGLGDTAMYLCATSRGSTSSATDTQYFGPGTRLTVL.

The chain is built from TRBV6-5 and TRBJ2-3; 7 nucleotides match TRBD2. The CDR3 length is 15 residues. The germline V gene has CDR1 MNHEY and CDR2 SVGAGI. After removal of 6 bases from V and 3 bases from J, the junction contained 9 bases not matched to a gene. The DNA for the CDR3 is TGTGCCAGCAGCCCCTGGGGGGGGAGTACAGATACGCAGTATTTT. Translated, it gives CASSPWGGSTDTQYF.

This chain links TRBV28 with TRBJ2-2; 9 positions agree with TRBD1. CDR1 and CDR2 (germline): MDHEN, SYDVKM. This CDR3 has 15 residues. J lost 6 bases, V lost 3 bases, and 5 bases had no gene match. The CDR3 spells CASSLRRQGAGELFF. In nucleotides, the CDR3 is TGTGCCAGCAGTTTGCGCAGACAGGGGGCCGGGGAGCTGTTTTTT.

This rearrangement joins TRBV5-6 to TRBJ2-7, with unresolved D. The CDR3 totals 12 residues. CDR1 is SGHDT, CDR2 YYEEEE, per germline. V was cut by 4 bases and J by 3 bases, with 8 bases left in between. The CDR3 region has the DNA TGTGCCAGCAGCCCACTCCTCTACGAGCAGTACTTC. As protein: CASSPLLYEQYF.

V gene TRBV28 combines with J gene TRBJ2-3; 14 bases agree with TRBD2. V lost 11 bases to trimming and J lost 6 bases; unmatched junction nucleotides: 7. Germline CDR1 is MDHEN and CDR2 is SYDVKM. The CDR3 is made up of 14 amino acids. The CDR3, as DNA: TGTGCCTTGGGACTAGCGGGAGAAGGGGATACGCAGTATTTT. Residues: CALGLAGEGDTQYF. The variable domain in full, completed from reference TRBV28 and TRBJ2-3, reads DVKVTQSSRYLVKRTGEKVFLECVQDMDHENMFWYRQDPGLGLRLIYFSYDVKMKEKGDIPEGYSVSREKKERFSLILESASTNQTSMYLCALGLAGEGDTQYFGPGTRLTVL.

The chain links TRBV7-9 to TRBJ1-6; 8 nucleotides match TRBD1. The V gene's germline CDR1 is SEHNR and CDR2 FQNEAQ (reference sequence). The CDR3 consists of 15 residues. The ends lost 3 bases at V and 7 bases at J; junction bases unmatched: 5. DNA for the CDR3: TGTGCCAGCAGCTTTCCCAGGGGGCGAAATTCACCCCTCCACTTT. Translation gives CASSFPRGRNSPLHF.

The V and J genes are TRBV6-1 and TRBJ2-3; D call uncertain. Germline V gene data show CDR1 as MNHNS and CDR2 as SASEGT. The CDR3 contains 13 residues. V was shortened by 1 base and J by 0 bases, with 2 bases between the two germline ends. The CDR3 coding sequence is TGTGCCAGCAGTGAAGACAGCACAGATACGCAGTATTTT. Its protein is CASSEDSTDTQYF.

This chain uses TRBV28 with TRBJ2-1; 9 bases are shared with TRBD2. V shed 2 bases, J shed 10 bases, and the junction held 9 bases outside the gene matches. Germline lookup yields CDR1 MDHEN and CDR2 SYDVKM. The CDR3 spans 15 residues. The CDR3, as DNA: TGTGCCAGCAGTTTAATGCGGGAGGGTGGGAAGGAGCAGTTCTTC. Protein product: CASSLMREGGKEQFF. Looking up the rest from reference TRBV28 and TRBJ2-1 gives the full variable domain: DVKVTQSSRYLVKRTGEKVFLECVQDMDHENMFWYRQDPGLGLRLIYFSYDVKMKEKGDIPEGYSVSREKKERFSLILESASTNQTSMYLCASSLMREGGKEQFFGPGTRLTVL.

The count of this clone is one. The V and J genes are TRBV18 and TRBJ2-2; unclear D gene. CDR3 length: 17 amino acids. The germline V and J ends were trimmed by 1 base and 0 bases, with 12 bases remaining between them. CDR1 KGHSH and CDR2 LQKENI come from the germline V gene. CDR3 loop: CASSPRVGSPNTGELFF. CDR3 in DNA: TGTGCCAGCTCACCACGGGTCGGTTCTCCGAACACCGGGGAGCTGTTTTTT. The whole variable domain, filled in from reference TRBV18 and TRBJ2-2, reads NAGVMQNPRHLVRRRGQEARLRCSPMKGHSHVYWYRQLPEEGLKFMVYLQKENIIDESGMPKERFSAEFPKEGPSILRIQQVVRGDSAAYFCASSPRVGSPNTGELFFGEGSRLTVL.

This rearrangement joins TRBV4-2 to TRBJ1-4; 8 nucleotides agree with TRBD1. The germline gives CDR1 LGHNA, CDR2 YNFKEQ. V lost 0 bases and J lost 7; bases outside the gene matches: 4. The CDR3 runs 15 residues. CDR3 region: CASSQEGRGLEKLFF. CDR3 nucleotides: TGTGCCAGCAGCCAAGAGGGCAGGGGGCTTGAAAAACTGTTTTTT.

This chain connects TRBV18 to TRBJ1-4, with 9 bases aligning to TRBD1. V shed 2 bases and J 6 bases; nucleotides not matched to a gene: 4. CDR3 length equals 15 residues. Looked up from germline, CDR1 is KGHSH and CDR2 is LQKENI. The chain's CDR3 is CASSPTGTGHEKLFF. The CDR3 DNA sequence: TGTGCCAGCTCACCAACCGGGACAGGGCATGAAAAACTGTTTTTT. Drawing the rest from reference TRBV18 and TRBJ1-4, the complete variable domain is NAGVMQNPRHLVRRRGQEARLRCSPMKGHSHVYWYRQLPEEGLKFMVYLQKENIIDESGMPKERFSAEFPKEGPSILRIQQVVRGDSAAYFCASSPTGTGHEKLFFGSGTQLSVL.

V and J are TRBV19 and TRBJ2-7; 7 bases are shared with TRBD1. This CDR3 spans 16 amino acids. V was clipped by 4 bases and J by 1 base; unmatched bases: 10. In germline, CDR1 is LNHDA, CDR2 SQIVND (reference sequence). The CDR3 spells CASSSLPGQRSYEQYF. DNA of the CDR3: TGTGCCAGTAGTAGTCTACCGGGACAGAGGTCCTACGAGCAGTACTTC.

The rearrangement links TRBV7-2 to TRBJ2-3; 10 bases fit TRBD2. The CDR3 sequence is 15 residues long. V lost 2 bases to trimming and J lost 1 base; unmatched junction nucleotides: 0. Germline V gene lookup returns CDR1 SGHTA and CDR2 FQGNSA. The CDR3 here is CASSLLAGGTDTQYF. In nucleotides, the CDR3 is TGTGCCAGCAGCTTACTAGCGGGAGGCACAGATACGCAGTATTTT.

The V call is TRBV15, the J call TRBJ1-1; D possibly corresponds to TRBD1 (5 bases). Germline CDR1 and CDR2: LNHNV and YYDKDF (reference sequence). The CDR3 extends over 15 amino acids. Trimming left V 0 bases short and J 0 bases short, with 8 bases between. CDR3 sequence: CATSRDLGLNTEAFF. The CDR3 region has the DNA TGTGCCACCAGCAGAGATTTGGGACTGAACACTGAAGCTTTCTTT.

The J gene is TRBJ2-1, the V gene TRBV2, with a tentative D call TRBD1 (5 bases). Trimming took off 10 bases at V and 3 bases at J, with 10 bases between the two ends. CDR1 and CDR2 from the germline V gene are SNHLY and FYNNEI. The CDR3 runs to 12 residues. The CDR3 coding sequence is TGTGCCACCCTGGGGCTCTACAATGAGCAGTTCTTC. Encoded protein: CATLGLYNEQFF.

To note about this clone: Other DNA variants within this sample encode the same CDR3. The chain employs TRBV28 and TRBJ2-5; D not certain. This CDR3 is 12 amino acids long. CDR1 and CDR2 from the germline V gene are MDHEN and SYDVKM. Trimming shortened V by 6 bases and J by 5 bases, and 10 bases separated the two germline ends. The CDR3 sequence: CASRPGGETQYF. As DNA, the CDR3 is TGTGCCAGCAGACCGGGCGGTGAGACCCAGTACTTC.

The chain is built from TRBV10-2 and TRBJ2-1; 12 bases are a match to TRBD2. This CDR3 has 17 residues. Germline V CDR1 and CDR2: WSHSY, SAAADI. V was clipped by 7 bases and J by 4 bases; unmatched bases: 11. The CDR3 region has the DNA TGCGCCAGCACCCGGACTAGCGGGGACCTTCGGTACAATGAGCAGTTCTTC. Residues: CASTRTSGDLRYNEQFF.

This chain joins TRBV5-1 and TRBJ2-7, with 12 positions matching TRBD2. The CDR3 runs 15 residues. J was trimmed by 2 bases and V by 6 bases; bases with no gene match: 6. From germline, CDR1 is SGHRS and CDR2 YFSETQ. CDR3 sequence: CASNELAGGTYEQYF. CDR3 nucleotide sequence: TGCGCCAGCAATGAACTAGCGGGAGGAACCTACGAGCAGTACTTC. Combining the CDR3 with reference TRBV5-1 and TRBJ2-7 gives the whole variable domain KAGVTQTPRYLIKTRGQQVTLSCSPISGHRSVSWYQQTPGQGLQFLFEYFSETQRNKGNFPGRFSGRQFSNSRSEMNVSTLELGDSALYLCASNELAGGTYEQYFGPGTRLTVT.